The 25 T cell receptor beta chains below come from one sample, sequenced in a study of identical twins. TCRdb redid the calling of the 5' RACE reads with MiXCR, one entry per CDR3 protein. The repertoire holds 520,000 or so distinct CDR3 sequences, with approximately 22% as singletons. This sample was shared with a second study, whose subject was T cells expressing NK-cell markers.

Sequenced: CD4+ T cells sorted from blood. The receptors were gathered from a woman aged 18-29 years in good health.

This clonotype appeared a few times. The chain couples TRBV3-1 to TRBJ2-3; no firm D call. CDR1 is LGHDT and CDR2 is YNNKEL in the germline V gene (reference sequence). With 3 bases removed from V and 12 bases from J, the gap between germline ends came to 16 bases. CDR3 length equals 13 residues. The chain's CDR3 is CASSQDDWGSQYF. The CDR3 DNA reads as TGTGCCAGCAGCCAGGACGACTGGGGTTCCCAGTATTTT.

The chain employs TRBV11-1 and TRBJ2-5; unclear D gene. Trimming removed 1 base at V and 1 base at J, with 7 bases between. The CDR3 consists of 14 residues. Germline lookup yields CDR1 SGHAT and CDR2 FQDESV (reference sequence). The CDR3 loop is CASSLVASQETQYF. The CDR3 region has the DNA TGTGCCAGCAGCTTAGTAGCTTCCCAAGAGACCCAGTACTTC.

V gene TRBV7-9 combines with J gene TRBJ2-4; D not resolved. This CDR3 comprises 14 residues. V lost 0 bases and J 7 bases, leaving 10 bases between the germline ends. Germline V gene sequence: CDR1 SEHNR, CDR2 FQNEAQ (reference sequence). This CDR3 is CASSLAGLVNIQYF. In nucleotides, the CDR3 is TGTGCCAGCAGCTTAGCTGGGTTAGTGAACATTCAGTACTTC.

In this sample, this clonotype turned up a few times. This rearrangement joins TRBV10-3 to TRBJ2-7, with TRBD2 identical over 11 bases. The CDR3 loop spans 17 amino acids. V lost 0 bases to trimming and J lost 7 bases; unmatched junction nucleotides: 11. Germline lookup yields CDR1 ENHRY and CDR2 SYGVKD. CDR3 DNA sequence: TGTGCCATCAGTGAGTCGGCGGCTAGCGGGGGGCCCAAGGAGCAGTACTTC. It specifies CAISESAASGGPKEQYF.

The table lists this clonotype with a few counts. The CDR3 bases are TGCAGTGCTAGCAGGAGCGGCGAGCAGTACTTC. It encodes CSASRSGEQYF. This sequence joins TRBV20-1 and TRBJ2-7, with D perhaps TRBD2 (5 bases). The CDR3 spans 11 residues. V was shortened by 3 bases and J by 6 bases, with 9 bases between the two germline ends. CDR1 and CDR2 from the germline V gene are DFQATT and SNEGSKA (reference sequence).

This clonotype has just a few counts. CDR3 DNA sequence: TGTGCCAGCAGCTTGGGTCAGTATGAGCAGTTCTTC. Translated, it gives CASSLGQYEQFF. The genes are TRBV5-6 and TRBJ2-1; D is unclear. V lost 0 bases and J 8 bases, leaving 6 bases between the germline ends. Germline V gene sequence: CDR1 SGHDT, CDR2 YYEEEE. The CDR3 loop spans 12 amino acids.

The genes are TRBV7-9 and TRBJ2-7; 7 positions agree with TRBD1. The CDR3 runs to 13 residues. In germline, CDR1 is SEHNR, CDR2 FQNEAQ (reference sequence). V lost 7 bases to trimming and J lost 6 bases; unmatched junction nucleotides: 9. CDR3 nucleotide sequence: TGTGCCAGCAAGGGGACAGATACCATCGAGCAGTACTTC. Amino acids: CASKGTDTIEQYF.

In nucleotides, the CDR3 is TGTGCCAGCAGCCGAATGGACAGGGTGTCTGGAAACACCATATATTTT. This translates into CASSRMDRVSGNTIYF. The chain joins TRBV12-3 or TRBV12-4 to TRBJ1-3, with 8 bases lining up with TRBD1. The CDR3 contains 16 residues. V was pared by 6 bases and J by 1 base, with 8 bases of the junction left unmatched.

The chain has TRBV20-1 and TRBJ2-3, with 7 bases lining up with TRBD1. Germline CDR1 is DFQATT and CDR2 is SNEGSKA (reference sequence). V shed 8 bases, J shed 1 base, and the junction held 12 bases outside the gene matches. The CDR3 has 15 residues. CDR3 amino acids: CSTLKGAGGTDTQYF. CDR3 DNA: TGCAGTACCCTAAAGGGGGCCGGGGGCACAGATACGCAGTATTTT.

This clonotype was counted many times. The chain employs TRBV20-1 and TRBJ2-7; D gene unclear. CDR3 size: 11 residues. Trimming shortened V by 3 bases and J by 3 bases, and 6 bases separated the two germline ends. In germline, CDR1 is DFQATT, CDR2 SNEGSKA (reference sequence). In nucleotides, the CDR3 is TGCAGTGCTAGCGGTAACTACGAGCAGTACTTC. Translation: CSASGNYEQYF.

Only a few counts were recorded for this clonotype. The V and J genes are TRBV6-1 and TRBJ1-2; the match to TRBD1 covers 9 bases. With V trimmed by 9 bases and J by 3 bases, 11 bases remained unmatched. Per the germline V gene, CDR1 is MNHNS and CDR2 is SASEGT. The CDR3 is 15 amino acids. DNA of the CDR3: TGTGCCAGTGCAAGGCGGGACAGGGTGCACTATGGCTACACCTTC. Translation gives CASARRDRVHYGYTF.

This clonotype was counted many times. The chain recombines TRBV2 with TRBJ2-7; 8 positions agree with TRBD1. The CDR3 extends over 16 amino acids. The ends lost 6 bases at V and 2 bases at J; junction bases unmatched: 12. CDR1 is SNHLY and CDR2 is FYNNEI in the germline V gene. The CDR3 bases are TGTGCCAGCAGGGCTTACCGGGACAGGAGCGCCTACGAGCAGTACTTC. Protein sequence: CASRAYRDRSAYEQYF.

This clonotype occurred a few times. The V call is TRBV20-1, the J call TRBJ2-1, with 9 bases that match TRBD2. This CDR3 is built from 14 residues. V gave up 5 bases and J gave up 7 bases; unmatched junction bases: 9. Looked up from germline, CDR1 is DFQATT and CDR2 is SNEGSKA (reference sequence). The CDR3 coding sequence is TGCAGTGCTGTCAGCGGGAGGATTTGGAATGAGCAGTTCTTC. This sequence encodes CSAVSGRIWNEQFF.

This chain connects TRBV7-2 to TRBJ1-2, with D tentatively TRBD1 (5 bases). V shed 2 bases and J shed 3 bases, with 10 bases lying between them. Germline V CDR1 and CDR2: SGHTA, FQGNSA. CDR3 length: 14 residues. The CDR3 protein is CASSLFGGDYGYTF. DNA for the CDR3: TGTGCCAGCAGCTTATTTGGGGGGGACTATGGCTACACCTTC. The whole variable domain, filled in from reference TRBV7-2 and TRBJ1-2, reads GAGVSQSPSNKVTEKGKDVELRCDPISGHTALYWYRQSLGQGLEFLIYFQGNSAPDKSGLPSDRFSAERTGGSVSTLTIQRTQQEDSAVYLCASSLFGGDYGYTFGSGTRLTVV.

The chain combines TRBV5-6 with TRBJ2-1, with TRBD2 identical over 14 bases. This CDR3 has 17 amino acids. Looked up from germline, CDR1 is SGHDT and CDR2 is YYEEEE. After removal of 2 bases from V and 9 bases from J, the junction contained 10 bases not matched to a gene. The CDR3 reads CASSFPPTSGGASEQFF. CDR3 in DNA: TGTGCCAGCAGCTTCCCTCCGACTAGCGGGGGGGCCAGTGAGCAGTTCTTC.

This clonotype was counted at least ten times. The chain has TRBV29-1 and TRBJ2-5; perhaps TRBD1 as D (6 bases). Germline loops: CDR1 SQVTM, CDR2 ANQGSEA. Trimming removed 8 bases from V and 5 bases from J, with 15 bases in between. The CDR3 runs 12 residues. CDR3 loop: CSSVQGPETQYF. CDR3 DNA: TGCAGCTCTGTGCAGGGGCCGGAGACCCAGTACTTC.

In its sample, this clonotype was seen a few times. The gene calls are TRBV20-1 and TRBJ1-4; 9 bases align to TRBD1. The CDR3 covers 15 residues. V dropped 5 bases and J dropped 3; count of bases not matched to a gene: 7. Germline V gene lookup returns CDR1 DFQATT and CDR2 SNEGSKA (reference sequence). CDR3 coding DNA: TGCAGTGCTTGGGACAGGGTATCGGCTAATGAAAAACTGTTTTTT. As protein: CSAWDRVSANEKLFF.

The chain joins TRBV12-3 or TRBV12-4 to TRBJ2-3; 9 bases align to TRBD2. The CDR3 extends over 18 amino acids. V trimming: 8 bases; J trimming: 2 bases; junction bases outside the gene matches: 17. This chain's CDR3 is CASSFFPPLAGNTDTQYF. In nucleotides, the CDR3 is TGTGCCAGCTCATTTTTCCCACCTCTAGCGGGGAACACAGATACGCAGTATTTT.

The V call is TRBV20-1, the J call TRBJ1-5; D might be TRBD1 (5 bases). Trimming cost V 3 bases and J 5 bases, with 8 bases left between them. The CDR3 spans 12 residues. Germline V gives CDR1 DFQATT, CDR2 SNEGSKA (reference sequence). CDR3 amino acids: CSASPGDQPQHF. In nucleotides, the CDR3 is TGCAGTGCTAGTCCGGGGGATCAGCCCCAGCATTTT.

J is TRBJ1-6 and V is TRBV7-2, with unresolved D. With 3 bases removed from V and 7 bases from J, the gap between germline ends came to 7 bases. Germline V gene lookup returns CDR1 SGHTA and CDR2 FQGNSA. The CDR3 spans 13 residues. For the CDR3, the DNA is TGTGCCAGCAGCTTCAACCAGAATTCACCCCTCCACTTT. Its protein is CASSFNQNSPLHF.

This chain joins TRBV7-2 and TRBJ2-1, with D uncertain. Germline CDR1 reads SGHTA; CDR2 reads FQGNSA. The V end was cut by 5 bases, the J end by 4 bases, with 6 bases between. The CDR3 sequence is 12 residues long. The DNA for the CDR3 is TGTGCCAGCAGCGGAAATTACAATGAGCAGTTCTTC. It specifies CASSGNYNEQFF.

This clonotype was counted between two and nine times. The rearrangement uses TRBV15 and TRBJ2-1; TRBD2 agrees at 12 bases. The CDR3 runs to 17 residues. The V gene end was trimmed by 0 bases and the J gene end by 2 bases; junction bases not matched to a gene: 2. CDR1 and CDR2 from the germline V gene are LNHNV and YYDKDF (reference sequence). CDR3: CATSREASGRAYNEQFF. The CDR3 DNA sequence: TGTGCCACCAGCAGAGAGGCTAGCGGGAGGGCCTACAATGAGCAGTTCTTC.

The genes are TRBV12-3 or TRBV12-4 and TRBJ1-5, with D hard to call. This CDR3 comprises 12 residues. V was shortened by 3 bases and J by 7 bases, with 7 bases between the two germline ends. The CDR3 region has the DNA TGTGCCAGCAGTTTCTCGTTCCAGCCCCAGCATTTT. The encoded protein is CASSFSFQPQHF.

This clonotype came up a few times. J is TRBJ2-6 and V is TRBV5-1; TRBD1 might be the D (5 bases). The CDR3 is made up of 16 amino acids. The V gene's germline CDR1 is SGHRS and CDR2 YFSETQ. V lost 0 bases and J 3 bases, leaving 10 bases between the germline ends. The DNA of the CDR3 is TGCGCCAGCAGCTTGGAAGGCAGGGTTGGGGCCAACGTCCTGACTTTC. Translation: CASSLEGRVGANVLTF.

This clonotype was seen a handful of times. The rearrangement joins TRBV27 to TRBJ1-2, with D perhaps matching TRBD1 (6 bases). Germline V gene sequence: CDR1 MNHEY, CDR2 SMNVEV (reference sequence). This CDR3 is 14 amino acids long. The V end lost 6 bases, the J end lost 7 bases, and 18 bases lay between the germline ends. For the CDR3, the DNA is TGTGCCAGCAGGGACTGGGACAAGTCGTTTGGCTACACCTTC. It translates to CASRDWDKSFGYTF.